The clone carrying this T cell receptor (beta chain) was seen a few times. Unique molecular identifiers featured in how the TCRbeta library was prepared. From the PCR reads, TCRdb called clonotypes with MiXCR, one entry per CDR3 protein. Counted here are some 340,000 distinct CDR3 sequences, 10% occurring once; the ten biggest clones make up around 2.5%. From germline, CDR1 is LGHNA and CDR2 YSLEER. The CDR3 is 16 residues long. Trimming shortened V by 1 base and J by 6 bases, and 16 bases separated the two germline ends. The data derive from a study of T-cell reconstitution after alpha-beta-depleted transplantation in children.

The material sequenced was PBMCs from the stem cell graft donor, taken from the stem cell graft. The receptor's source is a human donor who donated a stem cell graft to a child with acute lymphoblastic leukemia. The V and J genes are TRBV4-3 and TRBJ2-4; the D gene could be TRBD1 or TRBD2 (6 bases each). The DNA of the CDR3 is TGCGCCAGCAGCCAAGTGCCCCGCGGGACATCAAACATTCAGTACTTC. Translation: CASSQVPRGTSNIQYF.